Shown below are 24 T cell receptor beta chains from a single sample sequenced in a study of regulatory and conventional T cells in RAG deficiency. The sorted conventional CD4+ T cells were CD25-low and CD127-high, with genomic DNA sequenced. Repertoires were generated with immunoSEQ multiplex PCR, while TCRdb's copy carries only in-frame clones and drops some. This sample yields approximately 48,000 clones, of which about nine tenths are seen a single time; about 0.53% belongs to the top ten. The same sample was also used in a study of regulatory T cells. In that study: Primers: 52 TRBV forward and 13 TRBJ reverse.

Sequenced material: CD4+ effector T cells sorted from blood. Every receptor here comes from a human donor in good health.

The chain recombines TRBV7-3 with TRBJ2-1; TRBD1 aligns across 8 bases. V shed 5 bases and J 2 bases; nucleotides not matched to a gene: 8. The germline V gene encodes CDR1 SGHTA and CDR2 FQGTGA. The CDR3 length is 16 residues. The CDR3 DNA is TGTGCCAGCAGCCCCCAGGGGGCGAACACCTACAATGAGCAGTTCTTC. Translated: CASSPQGANTYNEQFF.

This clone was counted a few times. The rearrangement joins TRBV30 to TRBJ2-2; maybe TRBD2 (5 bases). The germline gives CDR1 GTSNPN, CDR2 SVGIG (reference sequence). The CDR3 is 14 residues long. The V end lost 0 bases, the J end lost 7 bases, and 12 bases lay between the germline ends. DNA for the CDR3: TGTGCCTGGAGTGTACAACTAGAGAACGGGGAGCTGTTTTTT. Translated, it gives CAWSVQLENGELFF. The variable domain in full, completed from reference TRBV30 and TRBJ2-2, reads SQTIHQWPATLVQPVGSPLSLECTVEGTSNPNLYWYRQAAGRGLQLLFYSVGIGQISSEVPQNLSASRPQDRQFILSSKKLLLSDSGFYLCAWSVQLENGELFFGEGSRLTVL.

CDR3 sequence (DNA): TGTGCCAGCAGCTTAGAGGCAGGGGGCTTATACGAGCAGTACTTC. It yields the protein CASSLEAGGLYEQYF. The chain combines TRBV11-3 with TRBJ2-7; 8 nucleotides agree with TRBD1. Trimming at V came to 0 bases and at J to 4 bases, leaving 5 bases not matched to a gene. The CDR3 runs to 15 residues. CDR1 is SGHNT and CDR2 is YENEEA in the germline V gene.

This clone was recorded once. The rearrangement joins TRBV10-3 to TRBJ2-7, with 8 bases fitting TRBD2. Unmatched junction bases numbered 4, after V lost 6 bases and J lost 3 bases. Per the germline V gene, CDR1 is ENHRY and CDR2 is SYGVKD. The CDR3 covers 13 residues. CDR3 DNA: TGTGCCATCAGCGGGGGGGACATCTACGAGCAGTACTTC. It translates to CAISGGDIYEQYF.

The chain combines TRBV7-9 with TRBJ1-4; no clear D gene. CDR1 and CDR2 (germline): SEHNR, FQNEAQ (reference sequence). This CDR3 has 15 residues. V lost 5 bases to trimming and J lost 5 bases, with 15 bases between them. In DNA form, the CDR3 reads TGTGCCAGCAGCCCCGGTGCTGTCCAGAATGAAAAACTGTTTTTT. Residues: CASSPGAVQNEKLFF.

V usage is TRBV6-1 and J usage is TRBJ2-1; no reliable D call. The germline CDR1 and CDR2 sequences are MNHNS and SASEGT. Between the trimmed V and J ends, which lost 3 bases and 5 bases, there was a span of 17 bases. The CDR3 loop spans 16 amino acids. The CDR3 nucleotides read TGTGCCAGCAGTGAGTCCCGACTCCCGCCCCACAATGAGCAGTTCTTC. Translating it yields CASSESRLPPHNEQFF.

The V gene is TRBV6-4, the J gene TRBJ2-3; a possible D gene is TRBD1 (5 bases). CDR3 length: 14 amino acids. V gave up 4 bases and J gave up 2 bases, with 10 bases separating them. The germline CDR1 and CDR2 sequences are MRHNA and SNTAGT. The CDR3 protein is CASSATGTTDTQYF. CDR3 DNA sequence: TGTGCCAGCAGTGCCACAGGCACCACAGATACGCAGTATTTT.

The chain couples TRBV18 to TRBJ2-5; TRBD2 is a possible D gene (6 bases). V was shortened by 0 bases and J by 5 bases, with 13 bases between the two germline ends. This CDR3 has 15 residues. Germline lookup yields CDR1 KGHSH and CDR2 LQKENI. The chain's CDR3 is CASSPPAGRRETQYF. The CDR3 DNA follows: TGTGCCAGCTCACCACCGGCGGGGCGACGGGAGACCCAGTACTTC.

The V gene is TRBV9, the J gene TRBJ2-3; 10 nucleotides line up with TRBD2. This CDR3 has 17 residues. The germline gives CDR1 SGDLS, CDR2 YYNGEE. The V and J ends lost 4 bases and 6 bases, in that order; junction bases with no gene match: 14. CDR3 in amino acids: CASSSQNLLAGSDTQYF. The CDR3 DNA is TGTGCCAGCAGCTCCCAGAACCTACTAGCGGGAAGCGATACGCAGTATTTT.

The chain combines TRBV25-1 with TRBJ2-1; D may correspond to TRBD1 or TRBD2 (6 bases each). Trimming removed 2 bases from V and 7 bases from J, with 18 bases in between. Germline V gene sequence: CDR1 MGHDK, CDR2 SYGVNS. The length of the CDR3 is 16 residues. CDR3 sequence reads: CASSERGLGGGNEQFF. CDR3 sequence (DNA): TGTGCCAGCAGTGAAAGGGGCCTCGGAGGGGGGAATGAGCAGTTCTTC. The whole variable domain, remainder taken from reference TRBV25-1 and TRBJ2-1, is EADIYQTPRYLVIGTGKKITLECSQTMGHDKMYWYQQDPGMELHLIHYSYGVNSTEKGDLSSESTVSRIRTEHFPLTLESARPSHTSQYLCASSERGLGGGNEQFFGPGTRLTVL.

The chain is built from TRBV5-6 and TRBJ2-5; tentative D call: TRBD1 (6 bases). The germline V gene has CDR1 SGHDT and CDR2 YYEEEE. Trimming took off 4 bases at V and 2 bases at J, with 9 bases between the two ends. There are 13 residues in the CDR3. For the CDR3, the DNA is TGTGCCAGCAGCGGGGGCGGACAAGAGACCCAGTACTTC. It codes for CASSGGGQETQYF.

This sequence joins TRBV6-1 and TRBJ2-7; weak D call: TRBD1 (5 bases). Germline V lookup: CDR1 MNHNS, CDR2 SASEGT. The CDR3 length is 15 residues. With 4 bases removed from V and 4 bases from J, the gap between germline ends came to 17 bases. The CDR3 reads CASSGPQAFSYEQYF. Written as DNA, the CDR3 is TGTGCCAGCAGTGGGCCACAGGCCTTCTCGTACGAGCAGTACTTC.

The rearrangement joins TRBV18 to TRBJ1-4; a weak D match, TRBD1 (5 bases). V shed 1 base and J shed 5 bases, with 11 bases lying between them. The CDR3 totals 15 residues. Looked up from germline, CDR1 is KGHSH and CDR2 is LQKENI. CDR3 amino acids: CASSPRRQRNEKLFF. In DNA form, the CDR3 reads TGTGCCAGCTCACCACGGCGACAGCGCAATGAAAAACTGTTTTTT.

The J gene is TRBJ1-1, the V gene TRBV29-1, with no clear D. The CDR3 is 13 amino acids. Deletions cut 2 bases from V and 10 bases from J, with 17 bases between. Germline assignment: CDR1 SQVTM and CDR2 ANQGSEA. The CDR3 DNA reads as TGCAGCGTTGAACAAGGGCCGTTTGGAGGAGCTTTCTTT. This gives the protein CSVEQGPFGGAFF.

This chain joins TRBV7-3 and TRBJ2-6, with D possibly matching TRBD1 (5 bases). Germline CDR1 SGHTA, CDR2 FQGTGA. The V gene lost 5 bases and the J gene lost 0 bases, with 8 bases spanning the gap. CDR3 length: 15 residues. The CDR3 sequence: CASSIDSSGANVLTF. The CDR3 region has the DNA TGTGCCAGCAGCATTGACAGCTCTGGGGCCAACGTCCTGACTTTC.

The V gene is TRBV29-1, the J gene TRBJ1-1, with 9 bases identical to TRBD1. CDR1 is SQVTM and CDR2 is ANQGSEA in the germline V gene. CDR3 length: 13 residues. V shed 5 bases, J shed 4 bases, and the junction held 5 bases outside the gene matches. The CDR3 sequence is CSVFLQGATEAFF. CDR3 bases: TGCAGCGTTTTTTTACAGGGGGCCACTGAAGCTTTCTTT.

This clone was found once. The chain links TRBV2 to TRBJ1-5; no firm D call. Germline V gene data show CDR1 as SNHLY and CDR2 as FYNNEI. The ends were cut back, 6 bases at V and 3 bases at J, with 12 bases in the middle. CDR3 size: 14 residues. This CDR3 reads CASRAGSTNQPQHF. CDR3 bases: TGTGCCAGCAGAGCGGGGTCTACCAATCAGCCCCAGCATTTT. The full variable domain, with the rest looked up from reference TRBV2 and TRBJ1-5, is EPEVTQTPSHQVTQMGQEVILRCVPISNHLYFYWYRQILGQKVEFLVSFYNNEISEKSEIFDDQFSVERPDGSNFTLKIRSTKLEDSAMYFCASRAGSTNQPQHFGDGTRLSIL.

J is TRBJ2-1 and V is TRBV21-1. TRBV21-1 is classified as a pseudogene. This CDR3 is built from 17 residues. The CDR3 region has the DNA TGTGCCAGCAGCCCCGTTTCGGCTACCCTATCCTACAATGAGCAGTTCTTC. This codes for CASSPVSATLSYNEQFF.

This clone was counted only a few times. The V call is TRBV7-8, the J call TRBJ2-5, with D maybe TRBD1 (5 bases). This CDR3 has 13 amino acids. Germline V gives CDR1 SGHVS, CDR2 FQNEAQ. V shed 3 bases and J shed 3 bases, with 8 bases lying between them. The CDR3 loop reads CASSFQGKETQYF. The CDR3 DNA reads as TGTGCCAGCAGCTTCCAGGGTAAAGAGACCCAGTACTTC. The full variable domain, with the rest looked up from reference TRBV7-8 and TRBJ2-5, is GAGVSQSPRYKVAKRGQDVALRCDPISGHVSLFWYQQALGQGPEFLTYFQNEAQLDKSGLPSDRFFAERPEGSVSTLKIQRTQQEDSAVYLCASSFQGKETQYFGPGTRLLVL.

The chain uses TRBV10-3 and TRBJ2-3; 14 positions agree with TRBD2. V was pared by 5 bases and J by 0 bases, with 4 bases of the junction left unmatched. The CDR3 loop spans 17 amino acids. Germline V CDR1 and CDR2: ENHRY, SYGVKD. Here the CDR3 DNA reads TGTGCCATCAGTCCGGGACTAGCGGGAGCAAGCACAGATACGCAGTATTTT. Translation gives CAISPGLAGASTDTQYF.

DNA of the CDR3: TGTGCCAGCAGCTTGAGGACTAGCGGGAGTCGGGAGCTGTTTTTT. It encodes CASSLRTSGSRELFF. The chain joins TRBV5-8 to TRBJ2-2, with TRBD2 identical over 13 bases. The CDR3 has 15 amino acids. V was clipped by 1 base and J by 9 bases; unmatched bases: 3. Germline V lookup: CDR1 SGHTS, CDR2 YDEGEE.

In nucleotides, the CDR3 is TGTGCCAGCAGCCACAGGGGGGGGCCCTCCTACGAGCAGTACTTC. Protein sequence: CASSHRGGPSYEQYF. The V and J genes are TRBV6-5 and TRBJ2-7; D might be TRBD1 (8 bases). Between the trimmed V and J ends, which lost 6 bases and 0 bases, there was a span of 15 bases. There are 15 residues in the CDR3. The germline V gene encodes CDR1 MNHEY and CDR2 SVGAGI.

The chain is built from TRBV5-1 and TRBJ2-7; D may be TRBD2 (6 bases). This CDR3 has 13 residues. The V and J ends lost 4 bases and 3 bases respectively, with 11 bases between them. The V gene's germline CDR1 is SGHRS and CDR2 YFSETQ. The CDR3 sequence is CASSPSANYEQYF. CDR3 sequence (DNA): TGCGCCAGCAGCCCTAGCGCAAACTACGAGCAGTACTTC.

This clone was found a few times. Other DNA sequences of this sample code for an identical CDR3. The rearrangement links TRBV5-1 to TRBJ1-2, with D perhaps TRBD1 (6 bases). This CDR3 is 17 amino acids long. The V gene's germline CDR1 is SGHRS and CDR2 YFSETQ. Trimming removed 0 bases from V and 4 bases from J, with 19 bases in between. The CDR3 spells CASSLGGGGSSVYGYTF. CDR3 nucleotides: TGCGCCAGCAGCTTGGGTGGGGGCGGGTCATCCGTCTATGGCTACACCTTC.